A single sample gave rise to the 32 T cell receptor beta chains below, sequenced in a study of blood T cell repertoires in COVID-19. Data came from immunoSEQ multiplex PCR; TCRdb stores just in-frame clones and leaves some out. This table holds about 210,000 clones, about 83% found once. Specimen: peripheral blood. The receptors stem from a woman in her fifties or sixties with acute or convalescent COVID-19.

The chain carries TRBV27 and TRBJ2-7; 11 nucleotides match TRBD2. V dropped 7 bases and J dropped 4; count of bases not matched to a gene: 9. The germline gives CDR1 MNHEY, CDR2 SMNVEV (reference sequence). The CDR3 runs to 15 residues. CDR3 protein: CASKEIAGGPYEQYF. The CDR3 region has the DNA TGTGCCAGCAAGGAAATAGCGGGAGGGCCATACGAGCAGTACTTC.

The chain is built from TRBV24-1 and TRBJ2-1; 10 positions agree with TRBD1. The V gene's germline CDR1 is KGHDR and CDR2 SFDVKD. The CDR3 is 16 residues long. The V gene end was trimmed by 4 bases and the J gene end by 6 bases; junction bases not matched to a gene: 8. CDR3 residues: CATSDPTGGFFNEQFF. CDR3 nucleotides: TGTGCCACCAGTGACCCGACAGGGGGCTTTTTCAATGAGCAGTTCTTC.

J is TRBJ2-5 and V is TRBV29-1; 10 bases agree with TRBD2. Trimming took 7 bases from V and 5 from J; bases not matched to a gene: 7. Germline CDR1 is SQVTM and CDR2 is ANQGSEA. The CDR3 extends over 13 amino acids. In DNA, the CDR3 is TGCAGCGCTGGGACTAGCGTTTTTGAGACCCAGTACTTC. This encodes CSAGTSVFETQYF.

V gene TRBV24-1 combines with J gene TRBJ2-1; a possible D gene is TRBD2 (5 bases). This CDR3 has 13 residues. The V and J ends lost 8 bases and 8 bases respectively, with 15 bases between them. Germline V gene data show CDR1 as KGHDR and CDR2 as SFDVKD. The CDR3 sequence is CATIREWIDEQFF. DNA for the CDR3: TGTGCCACCATCCGGGAATGGATAGATGAGCAGTTCTTC.

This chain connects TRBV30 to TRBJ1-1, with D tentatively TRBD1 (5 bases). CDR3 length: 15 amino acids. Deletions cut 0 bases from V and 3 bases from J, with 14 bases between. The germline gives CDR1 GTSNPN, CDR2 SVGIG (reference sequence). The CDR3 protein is CAWSVRGTRDTEAFF. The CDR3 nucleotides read TGTGCCTGGAGTGTACGGGGGACGAGGGACACTGAAGCTTTCTTT.

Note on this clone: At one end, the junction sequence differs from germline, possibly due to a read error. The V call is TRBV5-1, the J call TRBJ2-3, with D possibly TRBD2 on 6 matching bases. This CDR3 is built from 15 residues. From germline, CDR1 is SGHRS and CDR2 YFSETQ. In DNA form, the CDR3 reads TGCGCCAGCAGATTGGAGGGTTTAGGGGCAGATACGCAGTATTTT. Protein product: CASRLEGLGADTQYF.

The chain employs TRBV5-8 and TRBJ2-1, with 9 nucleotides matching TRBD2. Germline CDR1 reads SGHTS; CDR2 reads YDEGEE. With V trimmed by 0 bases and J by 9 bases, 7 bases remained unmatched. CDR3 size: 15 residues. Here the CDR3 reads CASSLGAGGPREQFF. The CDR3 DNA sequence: TGTGCCAGCAGCTTGGGTGCGGGAGGGCCGCGTGAGCAGTTCTTC.

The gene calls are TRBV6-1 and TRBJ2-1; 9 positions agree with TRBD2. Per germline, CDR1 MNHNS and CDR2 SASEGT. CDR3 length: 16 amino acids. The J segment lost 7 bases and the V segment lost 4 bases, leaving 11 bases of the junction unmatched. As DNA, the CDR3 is TGTGCCAGCAGTGGCATAGCGGGAGTAGGATGGAATGAGCAGTTCTTC. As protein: CASSGIAGVGWNEQFF.

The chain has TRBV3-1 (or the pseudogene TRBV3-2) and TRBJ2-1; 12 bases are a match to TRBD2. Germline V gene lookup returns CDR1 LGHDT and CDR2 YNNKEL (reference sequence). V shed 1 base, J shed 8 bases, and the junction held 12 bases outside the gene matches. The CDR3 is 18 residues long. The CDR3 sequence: CASSQGHSGLAGTHEQFF. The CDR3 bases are TGTGCCAGCAGCCAAGGCCACAGTGGACTAGCGGGAACCCATGAGCAGTTCTTC.

As DNA, the CDR3 is TGTGCCAGCAGCCCTGGGGCAACCCTTGAAAAACTGTTTTTT. Translated, it gives CASSPGATLEKLFF. The rearrangement links TRBV7-9 to TRBJ1-4; possible D gene TRBD1, 5 bases. Germline V lookup: CDR1 SEHNR, CDR2 FQNEAQ (reference sequence). V was trimmed by 5 bases and J by 7 bases, leaving 14 bases between them. The CDR3 is 14 amino acids.

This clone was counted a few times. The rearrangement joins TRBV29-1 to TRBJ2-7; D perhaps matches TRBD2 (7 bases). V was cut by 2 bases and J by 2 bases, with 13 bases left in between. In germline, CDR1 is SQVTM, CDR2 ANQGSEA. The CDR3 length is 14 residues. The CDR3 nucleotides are TGCAGCGTTGAATTAGGGGGGGTAGCCTACGAGCAGTACTTC. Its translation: CSVELGGVAYEQYF.

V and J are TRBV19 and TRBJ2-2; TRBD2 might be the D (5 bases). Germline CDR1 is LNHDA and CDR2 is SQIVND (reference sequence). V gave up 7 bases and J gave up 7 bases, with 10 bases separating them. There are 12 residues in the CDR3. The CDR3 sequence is CASTSRVGELFF. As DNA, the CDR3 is TGTGCCAGTACCTCGAGGGTCGGGGAGCTGTTTTTT.

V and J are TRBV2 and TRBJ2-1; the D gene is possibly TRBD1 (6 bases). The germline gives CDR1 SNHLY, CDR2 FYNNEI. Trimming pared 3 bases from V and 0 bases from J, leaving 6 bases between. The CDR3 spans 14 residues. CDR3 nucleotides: TGTGCCAGCAGTGAGGACAGCTCCTACAATGAGCAGTTCTTC. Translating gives CASSEDSSYNEQFF.

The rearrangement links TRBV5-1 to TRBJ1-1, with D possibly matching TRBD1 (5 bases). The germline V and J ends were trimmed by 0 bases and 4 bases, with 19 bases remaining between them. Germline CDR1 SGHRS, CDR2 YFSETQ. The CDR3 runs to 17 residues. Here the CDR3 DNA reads TGCGCCAGCAGCTTGGGGGCCATCGGAGGGAGGGGCACTGAAGCTTTCTTT. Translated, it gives CASSLGAIGGRGTEAFF.

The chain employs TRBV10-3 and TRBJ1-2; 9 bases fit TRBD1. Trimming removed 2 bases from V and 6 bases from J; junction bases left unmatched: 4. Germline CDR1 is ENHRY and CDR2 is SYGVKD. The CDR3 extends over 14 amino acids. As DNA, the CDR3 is TGTGCCATCAGTGAGACCGGACAGGGGAATGGCTACACCTTC. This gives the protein CAISETGQGNGYTF.

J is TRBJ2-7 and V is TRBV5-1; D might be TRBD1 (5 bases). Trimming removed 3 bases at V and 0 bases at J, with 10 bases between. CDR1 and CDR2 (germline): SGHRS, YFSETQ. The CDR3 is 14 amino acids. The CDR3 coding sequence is TGCGCCAGCAGCTGGGGCGGAGTCTCCTACGAGCAGTACTTC. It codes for CASSWGGVSYEQYF.

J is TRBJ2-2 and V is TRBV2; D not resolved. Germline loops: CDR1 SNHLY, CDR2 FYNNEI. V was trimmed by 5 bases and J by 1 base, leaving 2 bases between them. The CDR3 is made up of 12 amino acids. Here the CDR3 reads CASSQNTGELFF. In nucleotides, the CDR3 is TGTGCCAGCAGTCAGAACACCGGGGAGCTGTTTTTT.

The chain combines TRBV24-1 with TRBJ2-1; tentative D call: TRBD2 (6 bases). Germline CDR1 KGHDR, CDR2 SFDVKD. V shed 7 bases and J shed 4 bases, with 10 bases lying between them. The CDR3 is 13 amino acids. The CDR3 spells CATRSGRYNEQFF. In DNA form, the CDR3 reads TGTGCCACCAGGAGTGGGAGGTACAATGAGCAGTTCTTC.

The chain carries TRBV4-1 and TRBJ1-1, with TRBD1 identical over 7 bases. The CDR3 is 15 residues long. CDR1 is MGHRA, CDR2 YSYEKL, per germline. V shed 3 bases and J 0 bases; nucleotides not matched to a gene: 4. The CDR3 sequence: CASSHPGQMNTEAFF. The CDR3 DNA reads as TGCGCCAGCAGCCACCCGGGACAGATGAACACTGAAGCTTTCTTT.

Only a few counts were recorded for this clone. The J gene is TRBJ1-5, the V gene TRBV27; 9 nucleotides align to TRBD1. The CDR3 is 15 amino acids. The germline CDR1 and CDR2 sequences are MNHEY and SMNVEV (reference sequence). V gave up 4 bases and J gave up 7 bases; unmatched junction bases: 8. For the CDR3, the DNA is TGTGCCAGCAGTTCAACAGGGGGCGTTAGACAGCCCCAGCATTTT. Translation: CASSSTGGVRQPQHF.

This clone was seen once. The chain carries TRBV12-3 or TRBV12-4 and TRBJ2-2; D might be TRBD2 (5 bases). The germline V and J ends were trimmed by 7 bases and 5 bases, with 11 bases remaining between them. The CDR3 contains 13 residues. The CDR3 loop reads CASNARGTGELFF. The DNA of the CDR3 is TGTGCCAGCAATGCTCGGGGTACCGGGGAGCTGTTTTTT.

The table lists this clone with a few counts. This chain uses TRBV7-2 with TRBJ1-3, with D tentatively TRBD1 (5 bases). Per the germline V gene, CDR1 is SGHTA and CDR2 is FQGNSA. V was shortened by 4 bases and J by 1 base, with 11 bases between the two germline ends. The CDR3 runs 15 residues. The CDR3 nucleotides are TGTGCCAGCAGCTCACGGGGGGGATCTGGAAACACCATATATTTT. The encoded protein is CASSSRGGSGNTIYF.

The CDR3 DNA follows: TGTGCTAGTGGTGCCGGACAGGGGAATCGAGCTTTCTTT. Translated, it gives CASGAGQGNRAFF. This chain connects TRBV12-5 to TRBJ1-1, with TRBD1 identical over 9 bases. Germline trimming cut 5 bases from V and 10 bases from J; bases unmatched to any gene: 8. Germline CDR1 reads LGHNT; CDR2 reads FRNRAP. The CDR3 loop spans 13 amino acids. Variable domain in full (rest from reference TRBV12-5 and TRBJ1-1): DARVTQTPRHKVTEMGQEVTMRCQPILGHNTVFWYRQTMMQGLELLAYFRNRAPLDDSGMPKDRFSAEMPDATLATLKIQPSEPRDSAVYFCASGAGQGNRAFFGQGTRLTVV.

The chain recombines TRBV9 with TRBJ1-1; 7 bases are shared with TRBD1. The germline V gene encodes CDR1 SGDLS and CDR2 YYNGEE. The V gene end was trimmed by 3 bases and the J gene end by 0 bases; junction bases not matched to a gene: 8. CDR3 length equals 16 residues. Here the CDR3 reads CASSAHRGALNTEAFF. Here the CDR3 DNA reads TGTGCCAGCAGCGCCCACAGGGGCGCTTTGAACACTGAAGCTTTCTTT.

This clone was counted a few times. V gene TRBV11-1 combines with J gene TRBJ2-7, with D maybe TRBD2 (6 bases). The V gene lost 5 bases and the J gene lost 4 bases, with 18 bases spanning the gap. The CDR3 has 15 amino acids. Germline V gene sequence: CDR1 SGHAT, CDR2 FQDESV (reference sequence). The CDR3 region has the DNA TGTGCCAGCAGCCTATCAGGAGGGCCTAAGTACGAGCAGTACTTC. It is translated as CASSLSGGPKYEQYF.

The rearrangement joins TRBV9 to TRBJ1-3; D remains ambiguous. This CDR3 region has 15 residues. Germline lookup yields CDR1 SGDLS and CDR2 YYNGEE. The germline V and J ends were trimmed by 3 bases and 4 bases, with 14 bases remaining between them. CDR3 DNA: TGTGCCAGCAGCGGGCAGGTTTCCCCAGGAAACACCATATATTTT. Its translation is CASSGQVSPGNTIYF.

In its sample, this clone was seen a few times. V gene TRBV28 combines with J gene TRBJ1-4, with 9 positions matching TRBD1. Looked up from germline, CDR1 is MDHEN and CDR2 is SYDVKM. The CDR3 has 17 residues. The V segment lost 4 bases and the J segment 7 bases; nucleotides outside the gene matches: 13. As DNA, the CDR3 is TGTGCCAGCAGTTCGGCTTCCGGGACAGGGCGGAGTGAAAAACTGTTTTTT. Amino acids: CASSSASGTGRSEKLFF.

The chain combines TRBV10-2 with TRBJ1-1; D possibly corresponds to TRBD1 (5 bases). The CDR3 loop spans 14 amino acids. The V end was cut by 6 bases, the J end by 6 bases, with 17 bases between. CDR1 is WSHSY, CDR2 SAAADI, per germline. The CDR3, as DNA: TGCGCCAGCAGCCGGGGGGGAACAATATCTGAAGCTTTCTTT. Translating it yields CASSRGGTISEAFF.

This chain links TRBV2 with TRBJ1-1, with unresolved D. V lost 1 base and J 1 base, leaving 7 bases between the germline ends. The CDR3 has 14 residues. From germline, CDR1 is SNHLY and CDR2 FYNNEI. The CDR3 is CASSEDSRNTEAFF. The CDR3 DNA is TGTGCCAGCAGTGAAGACAGCCGGAACACTGAAGCTTTCTTT.

Here the CDR3 reads CASSTGGSSTDTQYF. DNA for the CDR3: TGTGCCAGCAGTACAGGGGGTTCTAGCACAGATACGCAGTATTTT. The chain recombines TRBV28 with TRBJ2-3; 8 nucleotides line up with TRBD1. This CDR3 spans 15 amino acids. V trimming: 5 bases; J trimming: 0 bases; junction bases outside the gene matches: 4. Germline V gives CDR1 MDHEN, CDR2 SYDVKM.

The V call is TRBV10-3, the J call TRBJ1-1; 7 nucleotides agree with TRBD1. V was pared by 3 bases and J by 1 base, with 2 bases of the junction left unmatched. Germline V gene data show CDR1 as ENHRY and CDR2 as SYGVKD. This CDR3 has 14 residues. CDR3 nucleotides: TGTGCCATCAGTGACGGACAGGAGAACACTGAAGCTTTCTTT. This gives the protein CAISDGQENTEAFF.

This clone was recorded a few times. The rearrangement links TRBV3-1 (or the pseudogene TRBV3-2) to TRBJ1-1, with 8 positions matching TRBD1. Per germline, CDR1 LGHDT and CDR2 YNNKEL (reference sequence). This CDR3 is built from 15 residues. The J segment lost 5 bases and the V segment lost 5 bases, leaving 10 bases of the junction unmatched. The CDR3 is CASSSRTGRETEAFF. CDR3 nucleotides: TGTGCCAGCAGCTCACGGACAGGGAGGGAGACTGAAGCTTTCTTT.